These 16 T cell receptor beta chains originate from one sample sequenced in a study of graft-versus-host responses after intestinal transplantation (dated by TCRdb to the early 2020s). To prepare the library, the immunoSEQ multiplex PCR assay was applied. TCRdb obtained this table from immuneACCESS and retained in-frame rearrangements with V and J assigned. These tables miss some clones; where compared with another copy, unresolved V genes account for less than half of the shortfall, and the remainder is unexplained. Counted in this sample were 1,100 or so clones; around 80% of them appeared once. The ten largest account for about 8% of the sample. The specimen comprised PBMCs, sampled 7 days after intestinal transplantation. All receptors derive from a human patient who received an intestinal transplant, so some T cells may come from the graft donor.

V and J are TRBV4-1 and TRBJ2-7, with 7 bases matching TRBD1. V shed 1 base, J shed 2 bases, and the junction held 2 bases outside the gene matches. This CDR3 has 14 residues. In germline, CDR1 is MGHRA, CDR2 YSYEKL. The CDR3 DNA sequence: TGCGCCAGCAGCCAAGTCCAGGGGGCCTACGAGCAGTACTTC. Its protein is CASSQVQGAYEQYF.

The genes are TRBV6-1 and TRBJ2-3; 7 bases fit TRBD2. Per germline, CDR1 MNHNS and CDR2 SASEGT. The CDR3 contains 15 residues. The J segment lost 1 base and the V segment lost 2 bases, leaving 3 bases of the junction unmatched. The CDR3 bases are TGTGCCAGCAGTGAAAGGGCGGGGGGCACAGATACGCAGTATTTT. Amino acid sequence: CASSERAGGTDTQYF.

The rearrangement joins TRBV6-5 to TRBJ1-1, with 12 bases fitting TRBD1. V lost 2 bases and J lost 3; bases outside the gene matches: 4. This CDR3 contains 16 residues. Germline CDR1 MNHEY, CDR2 SVGAGI. The CDR3 sequence: CASSYTGTGGDTEAFF. The CDR3 DNA follows: TGTGCCAGCAGTTACACCGGGACAGGGGGCGACACTGAAGCTTTCTTT.

V is TRBV10-1 and J is TRBJ1-1; D gene ambiguous. The germline CDR1 and CDR2 sequences are WNHNN and SYGVQD (reference sequence). V dropped 10 bases and J dropped 5 bases, with 17 bases sitting between them. The CDR3 sequence is 13 residues long. The CDR3 protein is CATSPGPSTEAFF. The CDR3 bases are TGCGCCACCTCGCCCGGGCCGAGTACTGAAGCTTTCTTT.

The J gene is TRBJ1-6, the V gene TRBV27; 7 nucleotides agree with TRBD1. CDR3 size: 14 residues. V was clipped by 6 bases and J by 5 bases; unmatched bases: 4. Germline V gene lookup returns CDR1 MNHEY and CDR2 SMNVEV (reference sequence). CDR3 DNA: TGTGCCAGCAGAACCGGGACAGATAATTCACCCCTCCACTTT. Translating gives CASRTGTDNSPLHF.

This chain connects TRBV21-1 to TRBJ2-7. TRBV21-1 is tagged as a pseudogene. The length of the CDR3 is 17 residues. The CDR3 loop reads CASIFVRPGQLTYEQYF. The CDR3 coding sequence is TGTGCCAGCATCTTTGTCCGACCGGGCCAACTGACCTACGAGCAGTACTTC.

The rearrangement uses TRBV2 and TRBJ1-4; 7 bases map to TRBD1. The junction had 14 bases not matched to a gene; V was cut back by 5 bases and J by 5 bases. Germline CDR1 is SNHLY and CDR2 is FYNNEI. The CDR3 is 17 amino acids. The CDR3 bases are TGTGCCAGCAGTTTAGAACAGGGGACGCTCTTAAATGAAAAACTGTTTTTT. Its translation: CASSLEQGTLLNEKLFF.

The gene calls are TRBV4-1 and TRBJ2-5, with 7 bases identical to TRBD1. The tail of the sequence fits TRBJ2-7 better, so the J call may be wrong. Germline V gives CDR1 MGHRA, CDR2 YSYEKL. This CDR3 spans 14 amino acids. As DNA, the CDR3 is TGCGCCAGCAGCCAAGTCCAGGGGGCCTACGAGCAGTACTTC. Translation: CASSQVQGAYEQYF.

There are a few counts of this clone. This rearrangement joins TRBV6-5 to TRBJ2-7; 7 bases map to TRBD2. There are 15 residues in the CDR3. The germline V gene encodes CDR1 MNHEY and CDR2 SVGAGI. After removal of 1 base from V and 3 bases from J, the junction contained 6 bases not matched to a gene. CDR3 bases: TGTGCCAGCAGTTACTTCATGGGGGGGGACTACGAGCAGTACTTC. It encodes CASSYFMGGDYEQYF.

The chain has TRBV30 and TRBJ2-5; 11 nucleotides match TRBD2. CDR3 length: 12 amino acids. Per germline, CDR1 GTSNPN and CDR2 SVGIG (reference sequence). J lost 10 bases, V lost 3 bases, and 4 bases had no gene match. The CDR3 spells CAWSGTSGSQYF. In nucleotides, the CDR3 is TGTGCCTGGAGCGGGACTAGCGGTAGCCAGTACTTC.

This chain joins TRBV11-2 and TRBJ2-1; the match to TRBD1 covers 7 bases. This CDR3 contains 13 residues. Trimming cost V 7 bases and J 3 bases; bases outside gene matches: 3. Germline V CDR1 and CDR2: SGHAT, FQNNGV. As DNA, the CDR3 is TGTGCCAGCACCGGGACAGTCTACAATGAGCAGTTCTTC. Encoded protein: CASTGTVYNEQFF. Drawing the rest from reference TRBV11-2 and TRBJ2-1, the complete variable domain is EAGVAQSPRYKIIEKRQSVAFWCNPISGHATLYWYQQILGQGPKLLIQFQNNGVVDDSQLPKDRFSAERLKGVDSTLKIQPAKLEDSAVYLCASTGTVYNEQFFGPGTRLTVL.

This clone was observed a single time. The sample contains more than one DNA sequence encoding this CDR3. The chain recombines TRBV23-1 with TRBJ2-7; D not resolved. TRBV23-1 is filed as an ORF, its function uncertain. The CDR3 sequence is 15 residues long. V lost 0 bases and J lost 9, with 18 bases in between. The CDR3 loop is CASSQSPPTRLWQYF. In DNA, the CDR3 is TGCGCCAGCAGTCAATCGCCCCCCACTCGACTCTGGCAGTACTTC.

The chain is built from TRBV19 and TRBJ1-1; TRBD1 agrees at 7 bases. Germline-derived CDR1 and CDR2 are LNHDA and SQIVND (reference sequence). The CDR3 is 15 amino acids. The V gene end was trimmed by 3 bases and the J gene end by 0 bases; junction bases not matched to a gene: 4. The CDR3 spells CASSMGQILNTEAFF. CDR3 nucleotide sequence: TGTGCCAGTAGTATGGGACAGATCCTGAACACTGAAGCTTTCTTT.

This chain connects TRBV9 to TRBJ1-1; D might be TRBD1 (5 bases). V shed 4 bases and J shed 5 bases, with 15 bases lying between them. The CDR3 is made up of 14 amino acids. Germline V gene sequence: CDR1 SGDLS, CDR2 YYNGEE. The CDR3 DNA reads as TGTGCCAGCAGCCCCCTGGGGGAGGGGACTGAAGCTTTCTTT. Encoded protein: CASSPLGEGTEAFF.

V usage is TRBV28 and J usage is TRBJ1-2; D remains unclear. The germline V gene encodes CDR1 MDHEN and CDR2 SYDVKM. The V end lost 2 bases, the J end lost 4 bases, and 11 bases lay between the germline ends. CDR3 length: 14 residues. CDR3 nucleotides: TGTGCCAGCAGTTTAGTTTGGGGAGGCTATGGCTACACCTTC. Protein sequence: CASSLVWGGYGYTF.

The chain links TRBV7-2 to TRBJ1-2; D may be TRBD1 (5 bases). Trimming took 6 bases from V and 0 from J, leaving 11 bases between them. The germline V gene has CDR1 SGHTA and CDR2 FQGNSA. This CDR3 contains 14 residues. CDR3: CASSRDSANYGYTF. The CDR3 bases are TGTGCCAGCAGTCGCGACAGCGCTAACTATGGCTACACCTTC.